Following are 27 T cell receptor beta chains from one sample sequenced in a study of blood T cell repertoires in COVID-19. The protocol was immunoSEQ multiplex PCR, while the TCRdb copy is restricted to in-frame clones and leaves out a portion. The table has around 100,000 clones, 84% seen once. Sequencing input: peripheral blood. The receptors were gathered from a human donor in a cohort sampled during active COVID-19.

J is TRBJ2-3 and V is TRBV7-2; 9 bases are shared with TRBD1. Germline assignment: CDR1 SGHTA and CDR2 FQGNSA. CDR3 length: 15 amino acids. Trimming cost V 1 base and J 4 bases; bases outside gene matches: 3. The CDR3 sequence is CASSLGGTGPDTQYF. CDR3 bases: TGTGCCAGCAGCTTAGGTGGGACAGGGCCAGATACGCAGTATTTT.

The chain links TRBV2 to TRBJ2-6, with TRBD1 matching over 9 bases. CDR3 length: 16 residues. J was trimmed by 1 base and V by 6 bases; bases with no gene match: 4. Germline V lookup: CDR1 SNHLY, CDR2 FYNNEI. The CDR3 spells CASSHRGRSGANVLTF. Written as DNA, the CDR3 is TGTGCCAGCAGCCACAGGGGGCGTTCTGGGGCCAACGTCCTGACTTTC.

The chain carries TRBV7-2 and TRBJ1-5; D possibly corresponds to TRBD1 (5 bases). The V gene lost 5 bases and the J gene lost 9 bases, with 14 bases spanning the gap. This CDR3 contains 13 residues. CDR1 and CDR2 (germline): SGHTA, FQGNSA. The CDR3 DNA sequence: TGTGCCAGCAGCGTAGGACATCCTGCGCCCCAGCATTTT. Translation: CASSVGHPAPQHF.

CDR3 coding DNA: TGCAGTGCTGGCGGACAGATTGAAGCTTTCTTT. This encodes CSAGGQIEAFF. This rearrangement joins TRBV20-1 to TRBJ1-1, with D perhaps matching TRBD1 (6 bases). Trimming cost V 5 bases and J 7 bases, with 11 bases left between them. Looked up from germline, CDR1 is DFQATT and CDR2 is SNEGSKA (reference sequence). The CDR3 is 11 residues long.

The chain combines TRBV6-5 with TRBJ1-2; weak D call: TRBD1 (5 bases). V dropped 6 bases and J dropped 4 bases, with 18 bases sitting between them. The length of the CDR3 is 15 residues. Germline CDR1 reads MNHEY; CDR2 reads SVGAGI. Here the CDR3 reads CASSPLGPPAYGYTF. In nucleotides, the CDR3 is TGTGCCAGCAGCCCCCTGGGGCCGCCTGCCTATGGCTACACCTTC.

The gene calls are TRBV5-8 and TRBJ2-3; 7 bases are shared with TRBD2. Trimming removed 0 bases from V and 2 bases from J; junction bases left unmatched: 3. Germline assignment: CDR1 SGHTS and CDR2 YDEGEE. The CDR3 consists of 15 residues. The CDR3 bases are TGTGCCAGCAGCTTGGAGGGAGGGCTCACAGATACGCAGTATTTT. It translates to CASSLEGGLTDTQYF.

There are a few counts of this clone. In DNA form, the CDR3 reads TGTGCCAGCAGCACCAAACCGGGGAACTATGGCTACACCTTC. Its protein is CASSTKPGNYGYTF. The chain carries TRBV21-1 and TRBJ1-2. TRBV21-1 is termed a pseudogene. The CDR3 totals 14 residues.

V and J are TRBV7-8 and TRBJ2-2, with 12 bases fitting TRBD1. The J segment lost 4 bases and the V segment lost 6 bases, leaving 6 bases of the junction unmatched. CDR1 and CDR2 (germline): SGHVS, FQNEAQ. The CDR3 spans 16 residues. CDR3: CASSWDRGRSTGELFF. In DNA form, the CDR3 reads TGTGCCAGCAGTTGGGACAGGGGGCGCAGCACCGGGGAGCTGTTTTTT.

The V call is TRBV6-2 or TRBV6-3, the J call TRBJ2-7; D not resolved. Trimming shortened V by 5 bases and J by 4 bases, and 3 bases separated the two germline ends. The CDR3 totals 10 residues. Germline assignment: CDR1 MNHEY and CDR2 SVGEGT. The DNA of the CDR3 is TGTGCCAGCAGTCGGTACGAGCAGTACTTC. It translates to CASSRYEQYF.

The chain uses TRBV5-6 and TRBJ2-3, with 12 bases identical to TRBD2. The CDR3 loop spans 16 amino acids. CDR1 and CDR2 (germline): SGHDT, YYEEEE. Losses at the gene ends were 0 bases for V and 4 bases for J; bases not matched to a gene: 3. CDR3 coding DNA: TGTGCCAGCAGCTTGGGGACTAGCGGGGATTCAGATACGCAGTATTTT. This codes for CASSLGTSGDSDTQYF.

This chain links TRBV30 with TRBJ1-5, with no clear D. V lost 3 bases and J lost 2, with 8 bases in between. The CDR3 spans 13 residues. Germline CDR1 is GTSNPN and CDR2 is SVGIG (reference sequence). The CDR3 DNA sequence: TGTGCCTGGAGACCGCAGGGCAATCAGCCCCAGCATTTT. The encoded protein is CAWRPQGNQPQHF.

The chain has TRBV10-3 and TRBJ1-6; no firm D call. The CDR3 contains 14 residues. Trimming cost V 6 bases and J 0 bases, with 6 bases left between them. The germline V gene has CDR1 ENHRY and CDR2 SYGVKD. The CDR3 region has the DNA TGTGCCATCAGGGGGAGCTCCTATAATTCACCCCTCCACTTT. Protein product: CAIRGSSYNSPLHF.

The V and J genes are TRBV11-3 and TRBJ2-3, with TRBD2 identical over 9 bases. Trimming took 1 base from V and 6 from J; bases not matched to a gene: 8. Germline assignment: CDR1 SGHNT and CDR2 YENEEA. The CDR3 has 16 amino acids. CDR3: CASSLGQRGVLDTQYF. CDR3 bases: TGTGCCAGCAGCTTAGGGCAGCGGGGGGTATTGGATACGCAGTATTTT.

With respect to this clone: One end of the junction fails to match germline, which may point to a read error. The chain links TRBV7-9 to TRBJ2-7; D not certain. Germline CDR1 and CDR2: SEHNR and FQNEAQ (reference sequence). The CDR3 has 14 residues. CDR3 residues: CASSLIQASDEQYF. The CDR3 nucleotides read TGTGCCAGCAGCTTAATTCAGGCCTCCGACGAGCAGTACTTC.

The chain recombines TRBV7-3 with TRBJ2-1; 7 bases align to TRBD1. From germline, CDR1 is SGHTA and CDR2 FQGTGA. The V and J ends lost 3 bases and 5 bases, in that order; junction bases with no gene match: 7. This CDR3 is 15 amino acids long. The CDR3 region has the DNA TGTGCCAGCAGCTTGTCCGGGACAGTCAACAATGAGCAGTTCTTC. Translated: CASSLSGTVNNEQFF.

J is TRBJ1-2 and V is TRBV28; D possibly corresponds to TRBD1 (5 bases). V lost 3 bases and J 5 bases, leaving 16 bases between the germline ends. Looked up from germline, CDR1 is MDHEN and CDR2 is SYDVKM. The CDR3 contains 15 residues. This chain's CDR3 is CASSFRGGGTYGYTF. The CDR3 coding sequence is TGTGCCAGCAGTTTTAGGGGTGGGGGGACGTATGGCTACACCTTC.

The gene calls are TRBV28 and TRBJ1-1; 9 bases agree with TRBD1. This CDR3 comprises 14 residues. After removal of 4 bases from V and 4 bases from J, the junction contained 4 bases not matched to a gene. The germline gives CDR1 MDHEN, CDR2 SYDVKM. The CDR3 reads CASSSGQGRTEAFF. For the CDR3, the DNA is TGTGCCAGCAGTTCAGGACAGGGGCGCACTGAAGCTTTCTTT.

The CDR3 DNA is TGTGCCAGCTCACCACTTCAGGGAGGATGGGTAGGCAAAAACATTCAGTACTTC. Translated, it gives CASSPLQGGWVGKNIQYF. This chain links TRBV18 with TRBJ2-4; possibly TRBD2 for D (6 bases). CDR1 is KGHSH and CDR2 is LQKENI in the germline V gene. The V end was cut by 1 base, the J end by 3 bases, with 19 bases between. The CDR3 loop spans 18 amino acids. The entire variable domain, with the rest obtained from reference TRBV18 and TRBJ2-4, is as follows: NAGVMQNPRHLVRRRGQEARLRCSPMKGHSHVYWYRQLPEEGLKFMVYLQKENIIDESGMPKERFSAEFPKEGPSILRIQQVVRGDSAAYFCASSPLQGGWVGKNIQYFGAGTRLSVL.

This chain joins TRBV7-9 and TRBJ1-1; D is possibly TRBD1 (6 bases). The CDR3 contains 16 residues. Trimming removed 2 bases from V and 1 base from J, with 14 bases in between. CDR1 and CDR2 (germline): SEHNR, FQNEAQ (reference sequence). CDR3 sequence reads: CASSLPLQGQNTEAFF. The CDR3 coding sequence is TGTGCCAGCAGCTTACCGCTCCAGGGACAGAACACTGAAGCTTTCTTT.

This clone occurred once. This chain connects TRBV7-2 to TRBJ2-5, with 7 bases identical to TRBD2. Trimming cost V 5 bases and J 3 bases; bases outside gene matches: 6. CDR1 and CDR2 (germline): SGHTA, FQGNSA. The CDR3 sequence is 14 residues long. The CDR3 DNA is TGTGCCAGCAGCCCCCGGAGCGGGGAAGAGACCCAGTACTTC. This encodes CASSPRSGEETQYF.

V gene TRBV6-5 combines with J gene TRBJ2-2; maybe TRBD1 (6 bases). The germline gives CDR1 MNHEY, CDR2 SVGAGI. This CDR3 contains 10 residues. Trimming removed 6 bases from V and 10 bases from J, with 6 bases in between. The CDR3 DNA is TGTGCCAGCAGGGGGGCGGAGCTGTTTTTT. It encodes CASRGAELFF.

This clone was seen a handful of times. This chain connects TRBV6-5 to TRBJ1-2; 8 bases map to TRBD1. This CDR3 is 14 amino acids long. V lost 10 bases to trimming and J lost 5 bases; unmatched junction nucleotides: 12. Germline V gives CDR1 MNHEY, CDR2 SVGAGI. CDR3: CATTSSGTGYGYTF. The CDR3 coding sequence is TGTGCCACCACCTCCTCCGGGACAGGATATGGCTACACCTTC.

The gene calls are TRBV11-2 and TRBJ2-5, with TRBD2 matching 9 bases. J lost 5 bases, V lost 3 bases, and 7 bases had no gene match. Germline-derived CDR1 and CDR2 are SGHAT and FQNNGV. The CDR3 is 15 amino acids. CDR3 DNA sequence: TGTGCCAGCAGCTTCCAAGCGGGGGGCCGGGAGACCCAGTACTTC. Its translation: CASSFQAGGRETQYF. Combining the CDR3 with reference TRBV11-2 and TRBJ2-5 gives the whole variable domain EAGVAQSPRYKIIEKRQSVAFWCNPISGHATLYWYQQILGQGPKLLIQFQNNGVVDDSQLPKDRFSAERLKGVDSTLKIQPAKLEDSAVYLCASSFQAGGRETQYFGPGTRLLVL.

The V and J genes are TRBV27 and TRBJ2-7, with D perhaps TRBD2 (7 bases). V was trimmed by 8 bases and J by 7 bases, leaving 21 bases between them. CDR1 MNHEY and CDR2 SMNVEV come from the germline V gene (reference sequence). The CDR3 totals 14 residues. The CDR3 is CASSVGGLRTEQYF. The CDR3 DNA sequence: TGTGCCAGCTCGGTCGGGGGGCTTAGGACGGAGCAGTACTTC.

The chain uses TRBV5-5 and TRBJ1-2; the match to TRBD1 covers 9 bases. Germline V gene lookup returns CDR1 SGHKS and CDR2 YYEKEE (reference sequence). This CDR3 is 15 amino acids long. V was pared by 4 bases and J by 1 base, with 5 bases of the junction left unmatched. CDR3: CASSPGDRVNYGYTF. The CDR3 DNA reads TGTGCCAGCAGCCCTGGGGACAGGGTTAACTATGGCTACACCTTC.

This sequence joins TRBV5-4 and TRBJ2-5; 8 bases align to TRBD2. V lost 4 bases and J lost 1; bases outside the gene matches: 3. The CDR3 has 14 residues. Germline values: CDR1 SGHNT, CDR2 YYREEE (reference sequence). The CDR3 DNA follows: TGTGCCAGCAGCCTGAGCGGGGGCCAAGAGACCCAGTACTTC. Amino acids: CASSLSGGQETQYF.

CDR3 bases: TGTGCCAGCACTCTAGTGAACACTGAAGCTTTCTTT. Its translation: CASTLVNTEAFF. This chain links TRBV28 with TRBJ1-1; D remains unclear. The germline V and J ends were trimmed by 7 bases and 0 bases, with 6 bases remaining between them. CDR1 is MDHEN, CDR2 SYDVKM, per germline. The CDR3 loop spans 12 amino acids.